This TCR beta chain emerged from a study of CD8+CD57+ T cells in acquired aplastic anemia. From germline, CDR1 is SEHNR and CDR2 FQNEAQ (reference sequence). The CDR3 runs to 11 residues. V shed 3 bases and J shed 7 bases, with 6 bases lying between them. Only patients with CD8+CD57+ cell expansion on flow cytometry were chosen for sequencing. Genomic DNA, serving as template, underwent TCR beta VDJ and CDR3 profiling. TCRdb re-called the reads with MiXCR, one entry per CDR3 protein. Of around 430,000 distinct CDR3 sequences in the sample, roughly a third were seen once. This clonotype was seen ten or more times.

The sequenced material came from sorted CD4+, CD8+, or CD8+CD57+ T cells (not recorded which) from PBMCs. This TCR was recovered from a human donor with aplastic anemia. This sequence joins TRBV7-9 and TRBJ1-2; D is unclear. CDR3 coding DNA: TGTGCCAGCAGCTTGGATCGTGGCTACACCTTC. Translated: CASSLDRGYTF.